This T cell receptor (beta chain) was sequenced during a study of cytomegalovirus exposure and HLA in healthy donors (dated by TCRdb to about 2017). Describing the broader study: According to an earlier analysis of around 600 of the donors, roughly 180 million T cells yielded some 110 million unique TCR beta sequences and 276 Gb of sequence data. About 300 gigabases of sequencing data and 75 million to 85 million unique TCR sequences made up an early release that covered roughly 670 HLA-typed donors. Among the approximately 400 genotyped donors, under 90% belonged to the genetic ancestry cluster associated with self-reported Caucasian donors. The study was designed to test whether signatures of past pathogen exposure could be identified by cataloging public T cell receptors. Using immunosequencing, the study profiled T cell repertoires from 550 to 750 subjects and related those repertoires to cytomegalovirus serostatus. A separate validation cohort of 90 to 150 different subjects was used in addition to the 666-subject first cohort. The study combined high-throughput TCR immunosequencing, statistical association of individual TCRs with disease status, and machine learning to predict cytomegalovirus infection status. A later analysis re-analyzed previously published TCR beta repertoires from about 730 donors and added high-resolution HLA genotyping to study TCR occurrence patterns. The later analysis used no new phenotypic data to find candidate immune exposures, relying instead on TCR beta sequences and their occurrence across donors. In an earlier analysis of several hundred of the donors, high-throughput TCR beta sequencing was used to judge whether each TCR beta V gene segment behaved as functional or pseudogenic. Donor age, sex, ethnicity and CMV serostatus were collected together with the repertoire data. A later genetic analysis took genome-wide SNP genotypes for about 55% of the 666 donors and used that subset as a discovery cohort. Every discovery cohort repertoire had been produced on one sequencing platform. Class I and class II HLA loci were covered by the typing at four-digit resolution. Typing coverage differed by locus: A, B, C, DRB1 and DQB1 were typed in roughly 620-630 donors, DQA1 in about 550, DPA1 in 600 to 610, and DPB1 in just under 490. Because of strong linkage in the cohort, five DR-DQ haplotypes were treated as single units for association and clustering. Across some 400 genotyped donors of the cohort, an average of approximately 220,000 unique TCR beta nucleotide sequences per donor were sequenced, and roughly a sixth of those sequences were non-productive. The full study reports these points: Because counts were too low, around 18 rarely observed V segments, including chromosome 9 orphons, were left out of the earlier analysis of a few hundred of the donors. CMV serostatus was the only immune exposure information available for the cohort. Roughly uniform sequencing depth across donors was assumed in presence/absence analyses, although this assumption may not hold. In this cohort, only TCR beta chains were sequenced, and detectable features were limited by the absence of alpha or paired-chain data. In vitro tests confirmed that a few of the cytomegalovirus-associated TCR beta chains recognize cytomegalovirus antigens. Some IMGT-functional V segments, including TRBV6-2 and TRBV6-3, could not be told apart with the 87-base-pair reads, so those segments were excluded. According to a later analysis, parvovirus B19, influenza, CMV and Epstein-Barr virus appeared linked to several top co-occurrence clusters. When HLA alleles, especially DR and DQ, strongly co-occurred, attributing TCR associations to individual alleles was difficult. Broadly in line with IMGT annotations, most TCR beta V segments showed up in productive rearrangements about 87% or about 30% of the time in an earlier analysis of a few hundred of the donors. A further reported finding was that TCR beta sequences accurately predicted the HLA-A and HLA-B alleles for most subjects in the first cohort. In a later analysis, the rate of TCR association differed among HLA loci, with DRB1 alleles having the most associated TCRs and HLA-C alleles having the fewest. Because HLA typing was unavailable for some donors at each locus, only the typed subset was used in association tests. In a later analysis, HLA-associated TCR beta chains were found to be more clonally expanded and to have lower generation probabilities than equally common non-associated chains. According to a later analysis, most CMV-associated TCR beta chains appeared to be HLA-restricted, and the HLA associations seemed to be driven largely by CMV exposure. The classifier was reported to diagnose cytomegalovirus status with high specificity and sensitivity in both the original and validation cohorts. Linkage disequilibrium might explain the correlated functional status among segregating V segments, but an unknown experimental factor could not be excluded. In a later genetic analysis, fewer N-insertions in productive TCRs were reported among donors in an Asian-associated ancestry cluster than the roughly 640-donor mean. A total of 164 TCR beta chains were listed by the study as associated with cytomegalovirus. According to the authors, the approach could potentially be generalized to other disease states and immunological phenotypes. A later genetic analysis associated a missense DCLRE1C variant with V-gene and J-gene trimming of TCR beta chains, and an independent cohort replicated the association. A cluster of highly shared sequence variants was judged likely to represent a technical artifact of the sequencing pipeline. A later analysis associated roughly 17,000 TCR beta sequences with specific HLA alleles at a false discovery rate of 0.05. Across donors, most TCR sequences were observed very rarely, whereas some public TCRs were present in many individuals.

The method was the immunoSEQ multiplex PCR assay. The multiplex PCR relied on a mix of 60 forward primers for TCR Vbeta segments and 13 reverse primers for TCR Jbeta segments. The CDR3 region of rearranged TCR beta genes was amplified from genomic DNA with a multiplex PCR assay. On the Illumina HiSeq System, the amplified TCR beta libraries were sequenced as 87-base-pair reads. The original methods were these. In a later analysis, tens of millions of unique TCR beta chains were counted across the 666 repertoires, and roughly 11 million of these chains were shared by at least two donors. Raw reads were error-corrected and collapsed into unique sequences with a nearest-neighbor algorithm that merged closely related sequences to remove PCR and sequencing errors. V, D and J gene segments were assigned by aligning CDR3 sequences to IMGT reference sequences. For a sequence to be retained, at least a six-nucleotide match to both a V gene segment and a J gene segment was required. A rearrangement counted as productive if the CDR3 had no stop codons and remained in frame with V and J, and every other rearrangement counted as non-productive. Following IMGT convention, CDR3 was defined as the stretch from the second conserved V-encoded cysteine up to the conserved J-encoded phenylalanine. The earlier analysis of some 580 of the donors excluded any sequence lacking an unambiguous match to a single V gene segment. In an earlier analysis of 587 of the donors, a V segment was called functional when productive rearrangements were above 56.7%, and segregating when the standard deviation between donors exceeded 5%. A statistical classification framework was developed to diagnose cytomegalovirus status using the catalog of TCR beta chain sequences. In a later analysis, TCR nucleotide sequences were compared against IMGT/GENE-DB human TR gene sequences so that V and J genes could be assigned. The TCRdist pipeline was used in a later analysis to assign CDR3 sequences and most-parsimonious VDJ recombination scenarios. A later analysis defined each TCR beta chain by its CDR3 amino acid sequence plus V-gene family, and excluded reads lacking a unique V-gene family. To address suspected cross-contamination and a sequencing artifact, a later analysis removed approximately 590 highly shared, low-generation-probability nucleotide sequences. A later analysis calculated a clonal expansion index for each public chain from normalized within-repertoire ranks of inferred template counts. In a later analysis, generation probabilities were computed with a VDJ recombination model fitted to out-of-frame rearrangements, and the resulting probabilities were checked against IGoR. Hypergeometric tests were used in a later analysis to score TCR-TCR, TCR-HLA and TCR-CMV co-occurrence, with a repertoire-size bias correction applied to the TCR pairs. A later analysis estimated false discovery rates by permuting HLA or CMV assignments 20 times. In a later analysis, co-occurring TCRs were grouped using DBSCAN, with TCRdist sequence similarity added in when clustering inside HLA-allele-positive subsets. Co-occurrence clustering excluded repertoires with fewer than 30,000 or more than 120,000 public chains, plus five with anomalous nucleotide sharing. Entries here come from immuneACCESS through TCRdb and include only in-frame sequences with V and J called. Some clones fail to appear in such tables; in the studies checked, an unresolved V gene covers under half of the shortfall, and the cause of the remainder is unknown. Clonal size and the V and J genes are those of that table, whereas D and trimming came from the DNA. The sample contains some 94,000 clones, nearly 70% of them found a single time. The top ten clones comprise under 3% of the sample.

Relative to germline, V is missing 4 bases and J is missing 5 bases, with 4 bases of the junction outside any gene match. Taken from the germline V gene, the CDR1 and CDR2 loops are SGHRS and YFSETQ. From its cysteine to its phenylalanine, the CDR3 spans 15 amino acids. CDR3 DNA is the only sequence kept; it has 45 bases, read in frame from the first base. With regard to this clone: Its target antigen remains unknown. Base qualities are not recorded, but no much larger clone differs from it by a single base.

The cohort comprised 710 or so healthy bone marrow donors. All cohort members were sampled while nominally healthy, although unrecorded immune exposures were likely present. The donor tested CMV seronegative, placing the donor among the roughly 400 seronegative members of the cohort. A peripheral blood sample was provided by each donor, and peripheral blood mononuclear cells were used for TCR beta sequencing. The Qiagen DNeasy Blood Extraction Kit was used to extract genomic DNA from the blood cell samples. The sample taken for sequencing was PBMCs. In this chain, TRBV5-1 is recombined with TRBJ1-6; TRBD1 fits 9 bases in the junction. The receptor's source is a man in his fifties or sixties in good health and CMV-seronegative. The DNA sequence is as follows: TGCGCCAGCAGCCATGGGACAGGGAATAATTCACCCCTCCACTTT. It translates to CASSHGTGNNSPLHF.